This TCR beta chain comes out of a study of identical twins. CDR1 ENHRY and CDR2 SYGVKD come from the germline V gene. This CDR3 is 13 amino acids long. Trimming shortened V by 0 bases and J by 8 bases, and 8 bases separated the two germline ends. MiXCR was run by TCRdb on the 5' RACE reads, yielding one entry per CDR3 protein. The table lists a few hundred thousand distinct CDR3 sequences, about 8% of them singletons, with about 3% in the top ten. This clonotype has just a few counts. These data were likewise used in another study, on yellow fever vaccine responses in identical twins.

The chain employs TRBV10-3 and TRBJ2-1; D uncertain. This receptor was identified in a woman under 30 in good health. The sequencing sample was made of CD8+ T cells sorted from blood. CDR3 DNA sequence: TGTGCCATCAGTGAGTCGACTGGTTATGAGCAGTTCTTC. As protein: CAISESTGYEQFF.